The source of this TCR beta chain is a study of blood T cell repertoires in COVID-19. Overall study: Sample material is recorded as cDNA or gDNA derived from T cells, B-cell-depleted T cells, or PBMCs.

Original methodology: Quantification of nucleated cells was approximated via reference gene primer amplification. The method was immunoSEQ multiplex PCR; TCRdb's version includes in-frame clones alone and lacks a portion of them. V, J and clone size derive from that table, while D and trimming were established from the DNA sequence. The table has 100,000 to 150,000 clones, around 84% seen once; the top ten hold about a sixth. Trimming cost V 4 bases and J 1 base; bases outside gene matches: 7. Per the germline V gene, CDR1 is GTSNPN and CDR2 is SVGIG (reference sequence). The CDR3 is 16 residues long.

The chain combines TRBV30 with TRBJ1-5; TRBD1 aligns across 10 bases. The sample taken for sequencing was peripheral blood. This clonotype was obtained from an elderly woman with acute or convalescent COVID-19. The DNA for the CDR3 is TGTGCCTGGACGCCGGGACAGGGGTCGAGCAATCAGCCCCAGCATTTT. Its protein is CAWTPGQGSSNQPQHF.